The present TCR beta chain was sequenced within a study of identical twins. TCRdb called the 5' RACE reads again in MiXCR, with one record for every CDR3 protein. Among around 340,000 distinct CDR3 sequences listed, approximately 13% were seen once. Regarding the study as a whole: When twins shared out-of-frame alpha sequences, those sequences had excess low generation probability. Insertions were fewer in abundant cord blood beta clonotypes, whereas memory repertoires showed none of this pattern. Excess sharing between twins was weaker in beta out-of-frame sequences.

This CDR3 contains 11 residues. Germline CDR1 SQVTM, CDR2 ANQGSEA. Trimming shortened V by 8 bases and J by 8 bases, and 13 bases separated the two germline ends. With regard to this clonotype: The target antigen is unknown.

The same sample was also studied in work on yellow fever vaccine responses in identical twins.

The rearrangement uses TRBV29-1 and TRBJ2-1; perhaps TRBD1 as D (5 bases). The clonotype originates from a woman between 18 and 29 years old in good health. Sequenced: CD8+ T cells sorted from blood. This CDR3 reads CSPWGGDEQFF. The CDR3 region has the DNA TGCAGCCCATGGGGCGGCGATGAGCAGTTCTTC.